Described below is a single T cell receptor beta chain sequence and its context. A much larger clone lies one base from this, so it may be a read error. One entry per CDR3 protein results from TCRdb running MiXCR on the PCR reads. This sample has 600,000 to 650,000 distinct CDR3 sequences; just under 20% occur once, and the top ten carry roughly 0.9%. The data stem from a study of molecular identifiers for immune sequencing clone quantification. Germline CDR1 SEHNR, CDR2 FQNEAQ (reference sequence). This CDR3 region has 13 residues. The genes are TRBV7-9 and TRBJ2-3; D is undetermined. The DNA matches TRBJ1-5 better at its end, which makes the J call doubtful. The sample consisted of naive CD8+ T cells from blood, with Jurkat cell RNA spiked in. Subset reported: FACS-sorted CD8+CD4-CCR7+CD45RA+ naive T cells. This receptor was taken from a human donor in good health. Some libraries in this study had Jurkat cell RNA spiked in. CDR3 region: CASSPLDDDTQHF. CDR3 coding DNA: TGTGCCAGCAGCCCTCTCGATGACGATACGCAGCATTTT.